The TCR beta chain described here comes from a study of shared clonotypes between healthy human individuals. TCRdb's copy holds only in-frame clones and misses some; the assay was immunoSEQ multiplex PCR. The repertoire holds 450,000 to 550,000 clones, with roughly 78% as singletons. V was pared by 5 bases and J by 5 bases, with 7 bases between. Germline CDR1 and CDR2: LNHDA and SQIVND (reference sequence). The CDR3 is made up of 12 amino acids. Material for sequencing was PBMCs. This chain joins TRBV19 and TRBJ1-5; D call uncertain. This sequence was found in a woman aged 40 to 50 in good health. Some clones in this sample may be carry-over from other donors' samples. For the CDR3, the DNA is TGTGCCAGTAGTCCTCTAGATCAGCCCCAGCATTTT. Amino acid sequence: CASSPLDQPQHF.